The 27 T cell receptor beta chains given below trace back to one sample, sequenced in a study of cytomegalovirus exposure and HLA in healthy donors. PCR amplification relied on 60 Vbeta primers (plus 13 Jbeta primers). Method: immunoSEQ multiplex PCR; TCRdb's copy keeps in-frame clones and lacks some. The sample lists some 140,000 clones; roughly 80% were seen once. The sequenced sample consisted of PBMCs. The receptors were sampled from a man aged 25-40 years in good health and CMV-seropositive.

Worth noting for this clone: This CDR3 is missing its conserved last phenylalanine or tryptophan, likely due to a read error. The CDR3 DNA follows: TGTGCCACCAGCAGGGACAGGGGAGGCACTGAAGCTTTCCTT. Amino acid sequence: CATSRDRGGTEAFL. This chain joins TRBV15 and TRBJ1-1; 9 positions agree with TRBD1. The junction had 3 bases not matched to a gene; V was cut back by 3 bases and J by 4 bases. The CDR3 covers 14 residues. The V gene's germline CDR1 is LNHNV and CDR2 YYDKDF (reference sequence).

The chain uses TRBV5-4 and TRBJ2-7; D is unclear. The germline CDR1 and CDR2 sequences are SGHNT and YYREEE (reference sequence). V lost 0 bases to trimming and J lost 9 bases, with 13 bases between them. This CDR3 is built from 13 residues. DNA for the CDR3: TGTGCCAGCAGCTTGGACTTCCAAGGCGGGCAGTACTTC. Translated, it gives CASSLDFQGGQYF.

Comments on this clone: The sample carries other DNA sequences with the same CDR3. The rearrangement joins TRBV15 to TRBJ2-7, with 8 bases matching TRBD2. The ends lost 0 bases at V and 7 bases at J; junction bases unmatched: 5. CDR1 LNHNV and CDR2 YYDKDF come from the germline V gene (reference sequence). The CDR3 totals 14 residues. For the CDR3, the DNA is TGTGCCACCAGCAGAGATCGTGCGGGAGGAGAGCAGTACTTC. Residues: CATSRDRAGGEQYF.

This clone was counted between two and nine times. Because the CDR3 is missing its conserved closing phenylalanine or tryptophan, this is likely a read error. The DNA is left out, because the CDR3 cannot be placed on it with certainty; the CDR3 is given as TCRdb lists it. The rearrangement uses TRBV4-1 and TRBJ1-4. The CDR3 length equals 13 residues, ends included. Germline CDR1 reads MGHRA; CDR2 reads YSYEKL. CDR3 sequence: CASSQGRILESLI.

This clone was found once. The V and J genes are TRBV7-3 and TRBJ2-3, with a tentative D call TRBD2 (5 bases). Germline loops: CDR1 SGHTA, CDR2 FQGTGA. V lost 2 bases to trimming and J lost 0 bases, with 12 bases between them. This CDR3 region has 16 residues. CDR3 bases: TGTGCCAGCAGCTTAGCAGCGGTAGCTAGCACAGATACGCAGTATTTT. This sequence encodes CASSLAAVASTDTQYF.

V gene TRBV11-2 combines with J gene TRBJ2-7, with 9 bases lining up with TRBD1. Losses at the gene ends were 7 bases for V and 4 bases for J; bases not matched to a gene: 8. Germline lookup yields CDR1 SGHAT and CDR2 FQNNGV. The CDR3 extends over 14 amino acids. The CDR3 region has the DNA TGTGCCAGCAACGCACAGGGGGCGCGATACGAGCAGTACTTC. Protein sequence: CASNAQGARYEQYF.

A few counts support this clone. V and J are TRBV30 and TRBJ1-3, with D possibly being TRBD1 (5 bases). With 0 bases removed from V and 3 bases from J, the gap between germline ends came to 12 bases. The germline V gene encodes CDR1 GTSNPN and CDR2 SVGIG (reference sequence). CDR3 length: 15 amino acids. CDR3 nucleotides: TGTGCCTGGAGTGTAAAAGGGGCAGGTGGAAACACCATATATTTT. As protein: CAWSVKGAGGNTIYF.

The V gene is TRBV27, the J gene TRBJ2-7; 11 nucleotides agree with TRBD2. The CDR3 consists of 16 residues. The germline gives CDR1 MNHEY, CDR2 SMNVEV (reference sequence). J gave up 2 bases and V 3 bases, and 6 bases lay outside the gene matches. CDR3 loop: CASSFLLAGVPYEQYF. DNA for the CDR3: TGTGCCAGCAGTTTCCTACTAGCGGGAGTCCCCTACGAGCAGTACTTC.

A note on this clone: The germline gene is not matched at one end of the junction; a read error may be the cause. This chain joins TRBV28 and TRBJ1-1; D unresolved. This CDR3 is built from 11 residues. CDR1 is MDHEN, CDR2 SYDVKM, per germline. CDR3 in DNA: TGTGCCAGCCTAAAAAGCACTGAAACTTTCTTT. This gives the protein CASLKSTETFF. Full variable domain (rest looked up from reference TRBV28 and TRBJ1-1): DVKVTQSSRYLVKRTGEKVFLECVQDMDHENMFWYRQDPGLGLRLIYFSYDVKMKEKGDIPEGYSVSREKKERFSLILESASTNQTSMYLCASLKSTETFFGQGTRLTVV.

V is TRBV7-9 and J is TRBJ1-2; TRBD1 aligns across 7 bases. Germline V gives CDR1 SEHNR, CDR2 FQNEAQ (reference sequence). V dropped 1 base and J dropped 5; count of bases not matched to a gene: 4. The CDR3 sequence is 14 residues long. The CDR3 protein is CASSLVSTGYGYTF. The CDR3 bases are TGTGCCAGCAGCTTAGTATCGACAGGGTATGGCTACACCTTC.

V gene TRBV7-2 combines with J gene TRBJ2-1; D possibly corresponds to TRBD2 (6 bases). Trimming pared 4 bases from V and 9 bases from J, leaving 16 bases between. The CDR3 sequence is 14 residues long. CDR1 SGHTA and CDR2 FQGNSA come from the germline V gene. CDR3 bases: TGTGCCAGCAGCTCAACCACCCAGGGAGGTGAGCAGTTCTTC. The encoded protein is CASSSTTQGGEQFF.

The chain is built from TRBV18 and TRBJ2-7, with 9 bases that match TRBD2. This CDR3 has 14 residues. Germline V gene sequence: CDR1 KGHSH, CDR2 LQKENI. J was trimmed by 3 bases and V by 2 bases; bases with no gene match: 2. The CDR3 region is CASSPGTSSYEQYF. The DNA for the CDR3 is TGTGCCAGCTCACCAGGGACTAGCAGCTACGAGCAGTACTTC.

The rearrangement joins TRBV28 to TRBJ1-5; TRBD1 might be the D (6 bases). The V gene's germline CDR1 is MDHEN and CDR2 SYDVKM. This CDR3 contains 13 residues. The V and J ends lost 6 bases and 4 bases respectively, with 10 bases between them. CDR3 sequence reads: CASRSQGNQPQHF. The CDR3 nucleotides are TGTGCCAGCAGATCACAGGGAAATCAGCCCCAGCATTTT.

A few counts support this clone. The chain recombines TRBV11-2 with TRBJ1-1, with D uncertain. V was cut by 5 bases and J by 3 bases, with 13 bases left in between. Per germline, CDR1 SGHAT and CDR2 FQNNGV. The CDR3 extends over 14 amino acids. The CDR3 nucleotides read TGTGCCAGCAGCCGAGAACAAGGAGACACTGAAGCTTTCTTT. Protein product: CASSREQGDTEAFF. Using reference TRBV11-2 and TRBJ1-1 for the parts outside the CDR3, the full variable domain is EAGVAQSPRYKIIEKRQSVAFWCNPISGHATLYWYQQILGQGPKLLIQFQNNGVVDDSQLPKDRFSAERLKGVDSTLKIQPAKLEDSAVYLCASSREQGDTEAFFGQGTRLTVV.

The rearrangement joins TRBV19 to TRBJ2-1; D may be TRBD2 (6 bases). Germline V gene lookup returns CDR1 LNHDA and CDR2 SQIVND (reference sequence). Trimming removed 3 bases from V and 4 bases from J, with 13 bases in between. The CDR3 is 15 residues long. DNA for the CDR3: TGTGCCAGTAGTATTCGGGACTCGAGGTACAATGAGCAGTTCTTC. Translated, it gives CASSIRDSRYNEQFF.

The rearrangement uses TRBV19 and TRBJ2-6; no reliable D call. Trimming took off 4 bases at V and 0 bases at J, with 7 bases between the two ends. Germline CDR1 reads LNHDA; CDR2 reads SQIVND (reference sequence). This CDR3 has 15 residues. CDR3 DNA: TGTGCCAGTAGTACCAGTCGCTCTGGGGCCAACGTCCTGACTTTC. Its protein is CASSTSRSGANVLTF.

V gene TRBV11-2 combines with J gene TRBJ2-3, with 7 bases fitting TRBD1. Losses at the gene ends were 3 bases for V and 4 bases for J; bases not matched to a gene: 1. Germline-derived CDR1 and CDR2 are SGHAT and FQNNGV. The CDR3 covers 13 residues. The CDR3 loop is CASSFGQADTQYF. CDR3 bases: TGTGCCAGCAGCTTCGGACAGGCAGATACGCAGTATTTT.

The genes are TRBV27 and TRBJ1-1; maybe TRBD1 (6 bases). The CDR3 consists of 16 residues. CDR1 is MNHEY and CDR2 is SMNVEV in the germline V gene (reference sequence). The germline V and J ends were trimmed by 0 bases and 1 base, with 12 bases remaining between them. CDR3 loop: CASSLSPGVRNTEAFF. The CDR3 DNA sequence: TGTGCCAGCAGTTTATCTCCAGGGGTGAGGAACACTGAAGCTTTCTTT.

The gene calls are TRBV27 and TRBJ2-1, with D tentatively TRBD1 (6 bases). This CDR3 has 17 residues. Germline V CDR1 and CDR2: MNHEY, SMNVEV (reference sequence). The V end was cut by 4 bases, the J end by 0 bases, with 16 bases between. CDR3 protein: CASSSRTALASYNEQFF. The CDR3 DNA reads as TGTGCCAGCAGTTCAAGGACAGCCCTTGCCTCCTACAATGAGCAGTTCTTC.

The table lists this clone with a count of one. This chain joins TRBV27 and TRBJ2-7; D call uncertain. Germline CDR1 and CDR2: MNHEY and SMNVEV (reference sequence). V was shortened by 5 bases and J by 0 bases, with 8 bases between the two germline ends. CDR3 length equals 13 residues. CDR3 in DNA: TGTGCCAGCAGTGTCGTGAGCTCCTACGAGCAGTACTTC. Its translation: CASSVVSSYEQYF.

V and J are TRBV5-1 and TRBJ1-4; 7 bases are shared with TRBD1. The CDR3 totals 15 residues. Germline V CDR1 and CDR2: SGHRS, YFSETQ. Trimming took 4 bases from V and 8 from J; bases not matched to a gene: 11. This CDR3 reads CASSPGTASTEKLFF. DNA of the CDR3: TGCGCCAGCAGCCCGGGGACAGCCAGCACGGAAAAACTGTTTTTT.

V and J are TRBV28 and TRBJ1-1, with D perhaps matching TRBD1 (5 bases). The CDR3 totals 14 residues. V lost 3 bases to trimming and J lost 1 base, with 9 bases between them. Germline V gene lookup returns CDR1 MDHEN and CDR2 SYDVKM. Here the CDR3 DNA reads TGTGCCAGCAGTTTTTCCAGGGCGAACACTGAAGCTTTCTTT. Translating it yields CASSFSRANTEAFF.

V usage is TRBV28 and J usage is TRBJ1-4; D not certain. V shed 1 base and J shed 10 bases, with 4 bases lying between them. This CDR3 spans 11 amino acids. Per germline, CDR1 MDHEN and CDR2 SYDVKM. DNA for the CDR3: TGTGCCAGCAGTTTATCCGGAAAACTGTTTTTT. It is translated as CASSLSGKLFF.

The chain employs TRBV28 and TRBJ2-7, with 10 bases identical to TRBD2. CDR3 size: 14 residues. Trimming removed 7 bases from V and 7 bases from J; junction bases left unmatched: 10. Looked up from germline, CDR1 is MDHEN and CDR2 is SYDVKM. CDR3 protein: CASTPSGSVREQYF. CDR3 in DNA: TGTGCCAGCACTCCTAGCGGGAGCGTGCGGGAGCAGTACTTC.

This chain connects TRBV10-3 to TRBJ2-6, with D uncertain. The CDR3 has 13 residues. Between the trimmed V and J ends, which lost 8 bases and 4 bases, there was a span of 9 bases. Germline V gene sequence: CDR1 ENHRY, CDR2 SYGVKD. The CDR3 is CAIAEPGANVLTF. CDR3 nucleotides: TGTGCCATCGCGGAGCCGGGGGCCAACGTCCTGACTTTC.

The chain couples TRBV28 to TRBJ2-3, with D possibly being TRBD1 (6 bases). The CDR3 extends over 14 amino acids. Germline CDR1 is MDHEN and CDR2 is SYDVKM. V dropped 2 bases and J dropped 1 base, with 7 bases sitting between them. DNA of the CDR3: TGTGCCAGCAGTTTACCAGGGGGCACAGATACGCAGTATTTT. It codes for CASSLPGGTDTQYF. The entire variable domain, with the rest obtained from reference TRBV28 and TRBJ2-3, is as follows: DVKVTQSSRYLVKRTGEKVFLECVQDMDHENMFWYRQDPGLGLRLIYFSYDVKMKEKGDIPEGYSVSREKKERFSLILESASTNQTSMYLCASSLPGGTDTQYFGPGTRLTVL.

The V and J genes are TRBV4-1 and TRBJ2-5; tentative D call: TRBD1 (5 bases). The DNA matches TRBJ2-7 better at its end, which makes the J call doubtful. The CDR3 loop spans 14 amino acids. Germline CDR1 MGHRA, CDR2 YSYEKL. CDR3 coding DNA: TGCGCCAGCAGCCAACCGGACAACTACTACGAGCAGTACTTC. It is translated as CASSQPDNYYEQYF.